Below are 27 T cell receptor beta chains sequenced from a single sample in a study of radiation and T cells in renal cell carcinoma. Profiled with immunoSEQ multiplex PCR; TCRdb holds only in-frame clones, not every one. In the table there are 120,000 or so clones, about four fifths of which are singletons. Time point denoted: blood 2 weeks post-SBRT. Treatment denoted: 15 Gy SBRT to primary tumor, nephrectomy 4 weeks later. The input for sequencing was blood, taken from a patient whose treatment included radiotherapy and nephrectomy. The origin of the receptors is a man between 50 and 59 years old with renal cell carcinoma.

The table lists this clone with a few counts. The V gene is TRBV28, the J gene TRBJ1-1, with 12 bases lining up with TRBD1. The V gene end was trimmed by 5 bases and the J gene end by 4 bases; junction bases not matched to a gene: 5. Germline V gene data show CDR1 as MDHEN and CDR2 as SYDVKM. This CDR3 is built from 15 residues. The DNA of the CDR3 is TGTGCCAGCAGTCCGGGACAGGGGGCGGGCACTGAAGCTTTCTTT. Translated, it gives CASSPGQGAGTEAFF.

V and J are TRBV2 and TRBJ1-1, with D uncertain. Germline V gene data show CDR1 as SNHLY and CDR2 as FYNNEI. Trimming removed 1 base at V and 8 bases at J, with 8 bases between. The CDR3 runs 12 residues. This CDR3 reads CASSEGVAEAFF. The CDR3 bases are TGTGCCAGCAGTGAAGGTGTCGCAGAAGCTTTCTTT.

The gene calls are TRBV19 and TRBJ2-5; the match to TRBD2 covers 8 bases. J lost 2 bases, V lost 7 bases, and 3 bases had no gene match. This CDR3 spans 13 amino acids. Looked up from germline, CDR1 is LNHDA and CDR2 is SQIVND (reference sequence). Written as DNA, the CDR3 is TGTGCCAGTACCACGGGGGGGCAAGAGACCCAGTACTTC. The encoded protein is CASTTGGQETQYF.

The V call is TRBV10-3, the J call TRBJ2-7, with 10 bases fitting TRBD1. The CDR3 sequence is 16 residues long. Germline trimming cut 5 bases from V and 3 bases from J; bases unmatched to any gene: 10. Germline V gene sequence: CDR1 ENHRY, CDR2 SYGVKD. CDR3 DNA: TGTGCCATCAGTAAAAGTCCGGGACAGGGGCACTACGAGCAGTACTTC. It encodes CAISKSPGQGHYEQYF.

This chain's CDR3 is CASSLAGQQETQYF. DNA of the CDR3: TGTGCCAGCAGCTTAGCGGGACAGCAAGAGACCCAGTACTTC. This chain links TRBV7-2 with TRBJ2-5, with 7 bases aligning to TRBD1. Germline CDR1 SGHTA, CDR2 FQGNSA. This CDR3 comprises 14 residues. V lost 0 bases and J lost 2; bases outside the gene matches: 0.

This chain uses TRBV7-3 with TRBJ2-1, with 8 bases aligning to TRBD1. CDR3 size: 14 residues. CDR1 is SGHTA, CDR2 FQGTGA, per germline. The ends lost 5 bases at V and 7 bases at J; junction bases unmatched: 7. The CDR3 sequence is CASSPDRARNEQFF. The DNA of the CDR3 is TGTGCCAGCAGCCCGGACAGGGCCAGGAATGAGCAGTTCTTC.

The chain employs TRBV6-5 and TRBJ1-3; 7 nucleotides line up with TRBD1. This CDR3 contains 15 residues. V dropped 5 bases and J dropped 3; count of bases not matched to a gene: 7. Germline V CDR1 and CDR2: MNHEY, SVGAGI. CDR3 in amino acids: CASSPGTAYGNTIYF. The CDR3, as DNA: TGTGCCAGCAGTCCCGGGACAGCATATGGAAACACCATATATTTT.

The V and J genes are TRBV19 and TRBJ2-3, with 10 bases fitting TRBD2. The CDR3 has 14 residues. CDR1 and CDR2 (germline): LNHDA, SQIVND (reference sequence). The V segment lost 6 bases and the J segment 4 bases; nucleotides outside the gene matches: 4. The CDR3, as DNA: TGTGCCAGTAGGGTAGCGGGAGGATCAGATACGCAGTATTTT. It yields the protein CASRVAGGSDTQYF.

CDR3 nucleotides: TGTGCCAAAATATACCCAGGGACTAGCGGGAGCTACGAGCAGTTCTTC. The encoded protein is CAKIYPGTSGSYEQFF. The genes are TRBV12-1 and TRBJ2-1; the table's D gene call, TRBD2, was not cross checked with the DNA. TRBV12-1 is assigned pseudogene status. The CDR3 consists of 16 residues.

As DNA, the CDR3 is TGTGCCAGCAGCGGTGACAGGGAGGATCCCTACGAGCAGTACTTC. This sequence encodes CASSGDREDPYEQYF. This chain connects TRBV9 to TRBJ2-7; a weak D match, TRBD1 (7 bases). CDR1 and CDR2 (germline): SGDLS, YYNGEE. The CDR3 consists of 15 residues. Deletions cut 3 bases from V and 2 bases from J, with 15 bases between.

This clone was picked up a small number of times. The CDR3 nucleotides are TGTGCCAGTAGTATCTTCGGGGGCCGCTCCTACGAGCAGTACTTC. This encodes CASSIFGGRSYEQYF. This sequence joins TRBV19 and TRBJ2-7; D assignment may be TRBD1 or TRBD2 (6 bases each). V shed 3 bases and J shed 0 bases, with 12 bases lying between them. The CDR3 loop spans 15 amino acids. The germline CDR1 and CDR2 sequences are LNHDA and SQIVND (reference sequence).

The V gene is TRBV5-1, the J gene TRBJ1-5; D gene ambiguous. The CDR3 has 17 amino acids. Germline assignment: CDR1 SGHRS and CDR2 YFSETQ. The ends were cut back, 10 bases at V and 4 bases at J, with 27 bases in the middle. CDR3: CAGLDGFAGTSNQPQHF. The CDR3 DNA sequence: TGCGCCGGTTTAGATGGGTTCGCCGGTACGTCTAATCAGCCCCAGCATTTT.

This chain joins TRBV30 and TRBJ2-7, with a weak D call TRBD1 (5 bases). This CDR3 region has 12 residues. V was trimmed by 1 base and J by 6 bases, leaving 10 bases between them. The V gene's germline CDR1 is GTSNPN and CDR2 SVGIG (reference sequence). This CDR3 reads CAWSGYGAEQYF. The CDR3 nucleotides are TGTGCCTGGAGTGGTTATGGGGCCGAGCAGTACTTC.

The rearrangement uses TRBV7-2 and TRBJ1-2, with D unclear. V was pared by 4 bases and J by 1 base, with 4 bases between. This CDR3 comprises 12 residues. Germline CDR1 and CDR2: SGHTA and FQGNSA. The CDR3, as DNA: TGTGCCAGCAGCTCCTTTAACTATGGCTACACCTTC. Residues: CASSSFNYGYTF.

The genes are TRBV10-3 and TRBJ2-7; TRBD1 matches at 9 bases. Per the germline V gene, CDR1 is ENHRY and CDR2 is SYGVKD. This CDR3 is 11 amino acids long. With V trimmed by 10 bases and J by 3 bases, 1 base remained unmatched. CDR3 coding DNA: TGTGCCACGGACAGGGGCTACGAGCAGTACTTC. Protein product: CATDRGYEQYF.

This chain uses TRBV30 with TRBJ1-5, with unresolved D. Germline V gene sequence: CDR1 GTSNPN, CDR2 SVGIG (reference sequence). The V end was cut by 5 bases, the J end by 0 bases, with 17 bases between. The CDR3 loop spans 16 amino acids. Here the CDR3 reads CAWSRSYDYSNQPQHF. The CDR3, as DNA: TGTGCCTGGTCAAGGAGCTACGATTATAGCAATCAGCCCCAGCATTTT.

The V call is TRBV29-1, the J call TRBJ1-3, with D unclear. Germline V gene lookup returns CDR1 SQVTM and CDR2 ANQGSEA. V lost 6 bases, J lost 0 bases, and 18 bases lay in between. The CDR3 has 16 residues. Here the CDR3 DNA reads TGCAGCGTGGCCGAAATGACACTGAGCTCTGGAAACACCATATATTTT. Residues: CSVAEMTLSSGNTIYF.

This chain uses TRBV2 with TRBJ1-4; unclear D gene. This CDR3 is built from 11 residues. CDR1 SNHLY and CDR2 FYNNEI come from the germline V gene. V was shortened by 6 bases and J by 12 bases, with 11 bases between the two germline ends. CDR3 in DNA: TGTGCCAGCAGGGGAGATAGCCAACTGTTTTTT. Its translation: CASRGDSQLFF.

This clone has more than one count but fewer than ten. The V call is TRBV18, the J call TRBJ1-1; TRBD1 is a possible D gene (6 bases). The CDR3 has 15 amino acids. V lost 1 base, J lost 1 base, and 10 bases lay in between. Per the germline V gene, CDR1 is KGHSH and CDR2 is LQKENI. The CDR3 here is CASSPQPGENTEAFF. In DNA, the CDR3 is TGTGCCAGCTCACCACAGCCAGGGGAGAACACTGAAGCTTTCTTT. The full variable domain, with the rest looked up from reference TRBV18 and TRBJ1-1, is NAGVMQNPRHLVRRRGQEARLRCSPMKGHSHVYWYRQLPEEGLKFMVYLQKENIIDESGMPKERFSAEFPKEGPSILRIQQVVRGDSAAYFCASSPQPGENTEAFFGQGTRLTVV.

The CDR3 sequence: CASSLAGGGTDTQYF. The DNA of the CDR3 is TGTGCCAGCAGCTTGGCGGGGGGGGGCACAGATACGCAGTATTTT. The chain uses TRBV5-4 and TRBJ2-3; TRBD2 matches 8 bases. The CDR3 spans 15 residues. Trimming at V came to 0 bases and at J to 1 base, leaving 1 base not matched to a gene. Germline lookup yields CDR1 SGHNT and CDR2 YYREEE (reference sequence).

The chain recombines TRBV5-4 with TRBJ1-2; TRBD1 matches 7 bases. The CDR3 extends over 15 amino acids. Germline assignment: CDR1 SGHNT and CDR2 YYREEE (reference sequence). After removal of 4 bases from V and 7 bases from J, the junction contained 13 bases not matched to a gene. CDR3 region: CASSARQGGDAGYTF. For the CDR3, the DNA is TGTGCCAGCAGCGCCAGACAGGGCGGAGATGCTGGCTACACCTTC.

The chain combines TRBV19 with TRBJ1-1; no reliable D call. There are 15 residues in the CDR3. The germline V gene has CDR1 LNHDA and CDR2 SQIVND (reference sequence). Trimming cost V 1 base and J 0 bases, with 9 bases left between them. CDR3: CASSIAEGMNTEAFF. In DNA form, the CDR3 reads TGTGCCAGTAGTATAGCGGAGGGCATGAACACTGAAGCTTTCTTT.

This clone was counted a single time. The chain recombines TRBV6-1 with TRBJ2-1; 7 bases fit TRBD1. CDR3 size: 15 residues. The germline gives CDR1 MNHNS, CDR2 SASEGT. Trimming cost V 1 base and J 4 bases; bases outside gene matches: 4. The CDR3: CASSEGTGVYNEQFF. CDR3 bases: TGTGCCAGCAGTGAAGGAACAGGGGTGTACAATGAGCAGTTCTTC.

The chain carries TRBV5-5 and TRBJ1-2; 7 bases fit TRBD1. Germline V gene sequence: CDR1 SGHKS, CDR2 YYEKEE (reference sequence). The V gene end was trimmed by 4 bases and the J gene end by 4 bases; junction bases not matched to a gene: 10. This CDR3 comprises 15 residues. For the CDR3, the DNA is TGTGCCAGCAGCCGAACACAGGGGCTTGGCTATGGCTACACCTTC. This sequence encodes CASSRTQGLGYGYTF.

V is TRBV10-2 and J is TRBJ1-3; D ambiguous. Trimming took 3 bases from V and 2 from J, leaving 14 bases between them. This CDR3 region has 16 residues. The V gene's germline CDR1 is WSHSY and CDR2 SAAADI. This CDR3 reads CASSELDPGTGNTIYF. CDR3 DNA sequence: TGCGCCAGCAGTGAACTCGACCCGGGGACTGGAAACACCATATATTTT.

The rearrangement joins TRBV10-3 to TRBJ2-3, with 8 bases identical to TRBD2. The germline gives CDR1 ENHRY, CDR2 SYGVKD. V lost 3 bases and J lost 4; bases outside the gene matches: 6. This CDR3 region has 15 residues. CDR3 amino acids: CAISDRRGGADTQYF. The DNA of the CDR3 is TGTGCCATCAGTGATCGTCGGGGGGGTGCAGATACGCAGTATTTT.

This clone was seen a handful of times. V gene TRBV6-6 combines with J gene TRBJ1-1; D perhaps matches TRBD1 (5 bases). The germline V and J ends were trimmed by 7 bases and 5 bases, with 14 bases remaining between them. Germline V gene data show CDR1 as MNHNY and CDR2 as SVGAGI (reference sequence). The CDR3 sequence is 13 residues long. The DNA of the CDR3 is TGTGCCAGCATGTCGGGGCAGAGGACTGAAGCTTTCTTT. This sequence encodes CASMSGQRTEAFF.